The clone carrying this T cell receptor (beta chain) has only a few counts. Produced via immunoSEQ multiplex PCR; TCRdb's table is partial and in-frame only. The sample has about 350,000 clones; 80% to 90% are singletons. Regarding treatment: over 15 received Ad26.COV2.S at low or high dose, single or two shots; several received placebo; per-sample allocation not given. At day 63 after the first vaccine or placebo injection, samples were drawn. This sample is part of a study of Ad26.COV2.S vaccination and SARS-CoV-2 variants. V shed 0 bases and J shed 11 bases, with 14 bases lying between them. Germline loops: CDR1 MGHRA, CDR2 YSYEKL. This CDR3 has 15 amino acids.

The material was peripheral blood, obtained in a trial of Ad26.COV2.S vaccine versus placebo. The sequence derives from a person between 18 and 60 years old who received the Ad26.COV2.S COVID-19 vaccine or a placebo. V and J are TRBV4-1 and TRBJ1-6; D call uncertain. This CDR3 is CASSQEVHPGAPLHF. The CDR3, as DNA: TGCGCCAGCAGCCAAGAAGTGCATCCCGGCGCACCCCTCCACTTT.